Each of the 21 T cell receptor beta chains below was sequenced from the same sample in a study of T-cell reconstitution after alpha-beta-depleted transplantation in children. Molecular barcoding with unique molecular identifiers was used for the TCRbeta library. Each CDR3 protein gets one entry after TCRdb re-called the PCR reads with MiXCR. Among about 540,000 distinct CDR3 sequences listed, around 20% were seen once. The sample consisted of PBMCs from the stem cell graft donor, taken from the stem cell graft. These receptors all come from a human donor who donated a stem cell graft to a child with acute lymphoblastic leukemia.

This clonotype appeared a few times. The V call is TRBV7-9, the J call TRBJ2-5, with TRBD2 matching 11 bases. Per germline, CDR1 SEHNR and CDR2 FQNEAQ (reference sequence). The length of the CDR3 is 17 residues. The junction had 13 bases not matched to a gene; V was cut back by 5 bases and J by 5 bases. CDR3 nucleotide sequence: TGTGCCAGCAGCCCCCATAGCGGGAGGGCTTTTGCGGAGACCCAGTACTTC. It translates to CASSPHSGRAFAETQYF.

The rearrangement links TRBV11-2 to TRBJ2-2; no clear D gene. Trimming shortened V by 1 base and J by 5 bases, and 14 bases separated the two germline ends. CDR3 length equals 16 residues. In germline, CDR1 is SGHAT, CDR2 FQNNGV. CDR3 residues: CASSLGVEGPTGELFF. The CDR3 bases are TGTGCCAGCAGCTTAGGAGTAGAAGGCCCGACCGGGGAGCTGTTTTTT.

The chain joins TRBV9 to TRBJ2-1; D call uncertain. Germline V gene sequence: CDR1 SGDLS, CDR2 YYNGEE. The CDR3 has 15 amino acids. The V end was cut by 0 bases, the J end by 4 bases, with 11 bases between. CDR3 DNA sequence: TGTGCCAGCAGCGTAGAACCGACGAATTACAATGAGCAGTTCTTC. This translates into CASSVEPTNYNEQFF. The full variable domain, completed using reference TRBV9 and TRBJ2-1, is DSGVTQTPKHLITATGQRVTLRCSPRSGDLSVYWYQQSLDQGLQFLIQYYNGEERAKGNILERFSAQQFPDLHSELNLSSLELGDSALYFCASSVEPTNYNEQFFGPGTRLTVL.

As for this clonotype: A read error may account for a junction end that differs from germline. This sequence joins TRBV5-1 and TRBJ2-6; 10 bases align to TRBD2. Germline CDR1 reads SGHRS; CDR2 reads YFSETQ. The CDR3 is 20 residues long. As DNA, the CDR3 is TGCGCCAGCAGCTTGGTTCCAGCGGGAGGGCCTGGAACTGGGGCCAACGGCCTGACTTTC. Encoded protein: CASSLVPAGGPGTGANGLTF.

This clonotype was seen more than once but under ten times. This chain connects TRBV20-1 to TRBJ2-3; 10 nucleotides match TRBD2. The CDR3 sequence is 14 residues long. The V and J ends lost 3 bases and 6 bases, in that order; junction bases with no gene match: 6. Germline loops: CDR1 DFQATT, CDR2 SNEGSKA (reference sequence). The CDR3 here is CSASLSGRGDTQYF. As DNA, the CDR3 is TGCAGTGCTAGTCTCAGCGGGAGGGGGGATACGCAGTATTTT.

Written as DNA, the CDR3 is TGCAGTGCTCCCGACAGGGAAGGGGACACTGAAGCTTTCTTT. Amino acid sequence: CSAPDREGDTEAFF. The chain combines TRBV20-1 with TRBJ1-1, with 7 bases aligning to TRBD1. The CDR3 has 14 residues. Germline CDR1 reads DFQATT; CDR2 reads SNEGSKA (reference sequence). V trimming: 5 bases; J trimming: 3 bases; junction bases outside the gene matches: 9.

This clonotype was counted only a few times. This CDR3 is CASSLRDFSWGETQYF. CDR3 nucleotide sequence: TGTGCCAGCAGCTTGAGGGACTTCTCTTGGGGAGAGACCCAGTACTTC. The chain links TRBV7-2 to TRBJ2-5; TRBD2 is a possible D gene (6 bases). The V end was cut by 3 bases, the J end by 4 bases, with 18 bases between. Germline CDR1 SGHTA, CDR2 FQGNSA. The CDR3 runs 16 residues.

This clonotype was recorded a few times. This chain uses TRBV7-3 with TRBJ2-3; 8 bases align to TRBD2. V shed 5 bases and J 0 bases; nucleotides not matched to a gene: 4. CDR1 is SGHTA and CDR2 is FQGTGA in the germline V gene. The CDR3 has 15 amino acids. The CDR3: CASSREGRSTDTQYF. The CDR3 DNA sequence: TGTGCCAGCAGCCGGGAGGGCAGAAGCACAGATACGCAGTATTTT.

This chain connects TRBV7-2 to TRBJ2-7; the D is unclear. V lost 5 bases to trimming and J lost 4 bases, with 18 bases between them. The CDR3 sequence is 15 residues long. Germline V gives CDR1 SGHTA, CDR2 FQGNSA. As DNA, the CDR3 is TGTGCCAGCAGCGAACGTTCCGCTGGAGAGTACGAGCAGTACTTC. Protein: CASSERSAGEYEQYF.

V usage is TRBV15 and J usage is TRBJ2-7; a weak D match, TRBD2 (5 bases). V was pared by 2 bases and J by 1 base, with 12 bases between. From germline, CDR1 is LNHNV and CDR2 YYDKDF (reference sequence). The CDR3 has 15 amino acids. The CDR3 reads CATSRSPGYSYEQYF. As DNA, the CDR3 is TGTGCCACCAGCAGATCCCCGGGATATTCCTACGAGCAGTACTTC.

This clonotype was detected many times. The V gene is TRBV4-1, the J gene TRBJ2-7; D is ambiguous. V was trimmed by 3 bases and J by 0 bases, leaving 18 bases between them. Germline assignment: CDR1 MGHRA and CDR2 YSYEKL. The CDR3 contains 17 residues. CDR3 region: CASSQARPAQSSYEQYF. In DNA, the CDR3 is TGCGCCAGCAGCCAGGCGAGGCCAGCCCAAAGCTCCTACGAGCAGTACTTC.

This clonotype was seen a handful of times. The chain joins TRBV4-1 to TRBJ2-5; 11 bases map to TRBD2. V dropped 2 bases and J dropped 2; count of bases not matched to a gene: 4. This CDR3 contains 16 residues. The V gene's germline CDR1 is MGHRA and CDR2 YSYEKL. CDR3 nucleotide sequence: TGCGCCAGCAGCCAAAGAACTAGCGGGGGACAAGAGACCCAGTACTTC. As protein: CASSQRTSGGQETQYF.

This clonotype appeared a few times. This chain uses TRBV5-1 with TRBJ2-2; TRBD1 might be the D (5 bases). The ends were cut back, 1 base at V and 6 bases at J, with 13 bases in the middle. Germline CDR1 is SGHRS and CDR2 is YFSETQ. The CDR3 runs 15 residues. The CDR3 is CASSLSREGAGELFF. CDR3 nucleotide sequence: TGCGCCAGCAGCTTGAGCAGGGAAGGAGCCGGGGAGCTGTTTTTT.

This clonotype occurred a few times. Sequence at one end of the junction differs from germline and may be a read error. The chain combines TRBV6-5 with TRBJ1-2, with D maybe TRBD1 (6 bases). CDR1 MNHEY and CDR2 SVGAGI come from the germline V gene. The CDR3 has 13 amino acids. CDR3 nucleotide sequence: TGTGCCAGCAGTCACAGGGATAACGATGGCTACACCTTC. This gives the protein CASSHRDNDGYTF.

The chain recombines TRBV5-1 with TRBJ1-4; D not resolved. There are 14 residues in the CDR3. Trimming removed 7 bases at V and 5 bases at J, with 15 bases between. Germline V lookup: CDR1 SGHRS, CDR2 YFSETQ. The CDR3 region is CASSEQAENEKLFF. CDR3 DNA: TGCGCCAGCTCTGAACAAGCCGAAAATGAAAAACTGTTTTTT.

The chain is built from TRBV25-1 and TRBJ2-1; 9 bases are a match to TRBD2. The V gene's germline CDR1 is MGHDK and CDR2 SYGVNS. The J segment lost 3 bases and the V segment lost 8 bases, leaving 2 bases of the junction unmatched. The CDR3 is made up of 13 amino acids. This CDR3 reads CASSSGIYNEQFF. In DNA, the CDR3 is TGTGCCAGCTCTAGCGGGATCTACAATGAGCAGTTCTTC.

J is TRBJ1-1 and V is TRBV12-3 or TRBV12-4, with 8 bases fitting TRBD1. J was trimmed by 0 bases and V by 5 bases; bases with no gene match: 5. The CDR3 loop spans 15 amino acids. CDR3 nucleotides: TGTGCCAGCAGTCCGACAGGGGAGATGAACACTGAAGCTTTCTTT. It yields the protein CASSPTGEMNTEAFF.

This clonotype was counted only a few times. The CDR3 loop reads CASSPRWGGGQVTNTGELFF. DNA for the CDR3: TGTGCCAGCAGTCCCAGGTGGGGGGGAGGACAGGTGACGAACACCGGGGAGCTGTTTTTT. The V gene is TRBV12-3 or TRBV12-4, the J gene TRBJ2-2; possibly TRBD1 or TRBD2 for D (7 bases each). The CDR3 sequence is 20 residues long. V was clipped by 5 bases and J by 0 bases, with 25 bases between them.

As regards this clonotype: An end of the junction does not agree with germline; a read error may underlie this. The rearrangement joins TRBV5-5 to TRBJ2-5; 7 bases are a match to TRBD1. The CDR3 extends over 14 amino acids. The germline V gene encodes CDR1 SGHKS and CDR2 YYEKEE (reference sequence). CDR3 protein: CTSSLTGMEETQYF. The CDR3 DNA reads as TGTACCAGCAGCTTGACAGGGATGGAAGAGACCCAGTACTTC.

This sequence joins TRBV12-3 or TRBV12-4 and TRBJ1-2, with a tentative D call TRBD1 (6 bases). The CDR3 totals 14 residues. Trimming removed 6 bases at V and 8 bases at J, with 19 bases between. The CDR3 DNA follows: TGTGCCAGCAGCCCCCGCGGGGGGGCGTTCGGCTACACCTTC. Translation: CASSPRGGAFGYTF.

The sample holds a few counts of this clonotype. The chain joins TRBV6-5 to TRBJ1-5, with 7 positions matching TRBD1. Germline lookup yields CDR1 MNHEY and CDR2 SVGAGI. J gave up 3 bases and V 2 bases, and 4 bases lay outside the gene matches. There are 15 residues in the CDR3. The CDR3 DNA is TGTGCCAGCAGTTACCAAAAGGGGGCCAATCAGCCCCAGCATTTT. Its protein is CASSYQKGANQPQHF.